One sample yielded the 19 T cell receptor beta chains listed below, sequenced in a study of T-cell memory formation after mild COVID-19. TCRdb used MiXCR to reprocess the 5' RACE reads, holding one entry per CDR3 protein. The table records approximately 52,000 distinct CDR3 sequences, over 8.5% of them present only once. Material for sequencing was PBMCs or a T cell subset sorted from them (not recorded which). Receptor source: an adult woman who had mild COVID-19 (a few samples of this study predate the infection). Cell type and time point are not known.

This chain links TRBV3-1 with TRBJ2-5; no clear D gene. Germline loops: CDR1 LGHDT, CDR2 YNNKEL (reference sequence). The CDR3 is 15 amino acids. With 0 bases removed from V and 5 bases from J, the gap between germline ends came to 13 bases. The CDR3 DNA is TGTGCCAGCAGCCAAGAAAACGTAAGAAGGGAGACCCAGTACTTC. Translation gives CASSQENVRRETQYF.

The chain combines TRBV5-6 with TRBJ1-2; tentatively, D is TRBD1 (5 bases). CDR1 SGHDT and CDR2 YYEEEE come from the germline V gene. The CDR3 is 14 residues long. V was pared by 2 bases and J by 4 bases, with 12 bases between. CDR3 sequence: CASSLGDEGYGYTF. In DNA form, the CDR3 reads TGTGCCAGCAGCTTAGGGGACGAGGGCTATGGCTACACCTTC.

The V and J genes are TRBV5-1 and TRBJ2-3; D is unclear. V lost 0 bases, J lost 3 bases, and 11 bases lay in between. CDR1 and CDR2 from the germline V gene are SGHRS and YFSETQ. The CDR3 totals 15 residues. The CDR3 region has the DNA TGCGCCAGCAGCTTGGCCATGGCTCCTACAGATACGCAGTATTTT. This gives the protein CASSLAMAPTDTQYF.

Many counts were recorded for this clonotype. The CDR3 nucleotides are TGTGCCAGCTCACCACCCGCGAGCACAGATACGCAGTATTTT. It encodes CASSPPASTDTQYF. The chain uses TRBV18 and TRBJ2-3, with D unclear. V was pared by 0 bases and J by 0 bases, with 4 bases between. The germline V gene has CDR1 KGHSH and CDR2 LQKENI. This CDR3 has 14 residues.

This chain connects TRBV28 to TRBJ2-7, with 9 bases matching TRBD1. Germline CDR1 reads MDHEN; CDR2 reads SYDVKM. The ends lost 6 bases at V and 6 bases at J; junction bases unmatched: 12. The CDR3 length is 15 residues. The CDR3 DNA sequence: TGTGCCAGCAGCCGTCCGGACAGGGGAGGACGCGAGCAGTACTTC. This translates into CASSRPDRGGREQYF. The full variable domain, in which reference TRBV28 and TRBJ2-7 provide the parts outside the CDR3, is DVKVTQSSRYLVKRTGEKVFLECVQDMDHENMFWYRQDPGLGLRLIYFSYDVKMKEKGDIPEGYSVSREKKERFSLILESASTNQTSMYLCASSRPDRGGREQYFGPGTRLTVT.

The V and J genes are TRBV20-1 and TRBJ1-4, with 8 bases aligning to TRBD1. The CDR3 runs to 18 residues. V lost 7 bases and J lost 3; bases outside the gene matches: 19. The germline gives CDR1 DFQATT, CDR2 SNEGSKA (reference sequence). CDR3 DNA sequence: TGCAGTGTCCCTTCCAGAGGACAGGGTTTCGTGGCTAATGAAAAACTGTTTTTT. Protein: CSVPSRGQGFVANEKLFF.

This clonotype was found many times. The CDR3 reads CASSLVTGHSYEQYF. CDR3 nucleotides: TGTGCCAGCAGCTTGGTGACAGGGCACTCCTACGAGCAGTACTTC. V usage is TRBV7-9 and J usage is TRBJ2-7; 7 bases match TRBD1. The CDR3 runs 15 residues. V shed 3 bases, J shed 0 bases, and the junction held 5 bases outside the gene matches. The germline V gene has CDR1 SEHNR and CDR2 FQNEAQ (reference sequence).

The V gene is TRBV6-1, the J gene TRBJ1-2; 8 bases map to TRBD1. V lost 4 bases to trimming and J lost 4 bases; unmatched junction nucleotides: 5. This CDR3 has 14 amino acids. The germline CDR1 and CDR2 sequences are MNHNS and SASEGT. The CDR3 protein is CASSGQGAFYGYTF. CDR3 bases: TGTGCCAGCAGTGGTCAGGGGGCCTTCTATGGCTACACCTTC.

The table lists this clonotype with a few counts. The CDR3 protein is CASSSIAGGPVEQYF. The CDR3, as DNA: TGTGCCAGCAGCTCCATAGCGGGAGGGCCCGTCGAGCAGTACTTC. The rearrangement uses TRBV7-9 and TRBJ2-7; 11 bases are shared with TRBD2. V was clipped by 4 bases and J by 6 bases; unmatched bases: 8. This CDR3 has 15 amino acids. The germline V gene has CDR1 SEHNR and CDR2 FQNEAQ (reference sequence).

This clonotype has only one observation. This chain connects TRBV4-1 to TRBJ1-2; D is ambiguous. The V end was cut by 2 bases, the J end by 2 bases, with 12 bases between. CDR1 and CDR2 from the germline V gene are MGHRA and YSYEKL. CDR3 size: 15 residues. CDR3 nucleotide sequence: TGCGCCAGCAGCCAATCCCAGGTTCTGAACTATGGCTACACCTTC. The encoded protein is CASSQSQVLNYGYTF.

This chain connects TRBV2 to TRBJ2-3; D may be TRBD2 (5 bases). Germline loops: CDR1 SNHLY, CDR2 FYNNEI. V was pared by 4 bases and J by 8 bases, with 16 bases between. The CDR3 covers 14 residues. The CDR3 nucleotides are TGTGCCAGCAGTGGGTCGGGAACCTTGGGTACGCAGTATTTT. Protein: CASSGSGTLGTQYF.

This clonotype was found a few times. The chain joins TRBV12-3 or TRBV12-4 to TRBJ1-1, with D perhaps TRBD1 (5 bases). The CDR3 runs 13 residues. Trimming stripped 6 bases from V and 11 bases from J, with 19 bases between. The CDR3 DNA reads TGTGCCAGCAGCCCGGGACCACCGGCTGGGGCTTTCTTT. Translated: CASSPGPPAGAFF.

This clonotype has a handful of counts. This rearrangement joins TRBV6-5 to TRBJ2-3; 9 bases are a match to TRBD2. CDR3 length: 14 amino acids. Germline CDR1 and CDR2: MNHEY and SVGAGI. The V gene end was trimmed by 6 bases and the J gene end by 6 bases; junction bases not matched to a gene: 7. DNA of the CDR3: TGTGCCAGCAGCCTGGGACTAGCTCGGGATACGCAGTATTTT. Translating it yields CASSLGLARDTQYF.

J is TRBJ2-7 and V is TRBV5-8, with 9 bases fitting TRBD1. There are 14 residues in the CDR3. With V trimmed by 4 bases and J by 8 bases, 10 bases remained unmatched. The germline V gene has CDR1 SGHTS and CDR2 YDEGEE. The CDR3 DNA sequence: TGTGCCAGCAGCCTCCGGGACAGGGAGTTAAAGCAGTACTTC. Translating gives CASSLRDRELKQYF. Combining the CDR3 with reference TRBV5-8 and TRBJ2-7 gives the whole variable domain EAGVTQSPTHLIKTRGQQATLRCSPISGHTSVYWYQQALGLGLQFLLWYDEGEERNRGNFPPRFSGRQFPNYSSELNVNALELEDSALYLCASSLRDRELKQYFGPGTRLTVT.

A few counts support this clonotype. The chain has TRBV7-3 and TRBJ2-3, with D perhaps TRBD1 (7 bases). CDR3 size: 13 residues. The germline V and J ends were trimmed by 5 bases and 6 bases, with 12 bases remaining between them. The V gene's germline CDR1 is SGHTA and CDR2 FQGTGA. The CDR3 sequence is CASSPQGGDTQYF. CDR3 DNA: TGTGCCAGCAGCCCCCAGGGGGGTGATACGCAGTATTTT.

This clonotype has more than one count but fewer than ten. The chain joins TRBV20-1 to TRBJ2-7, with D perhaps matching TRBD1 (5 bases). CDR3 length: 13 amino acids. Germline values: CDR1 DFQATT, CDR2 SNEGSKA (reference sequence). CDR3 sequence: CSLRVQGLYEQYF. CDR3 DNA: TGCAGCCTTAGGGTGCAGGGTCTCTACGAGCAGTACTTC.

There are a few counts of this clonotype. The chain uses TRBV6-6 and TRBJ2-2, with D possibly being TRBD1 (6 bases). Germline CDR1 MNHNY, CDR2 SVGAGI (reference sequence). The CDR3 is 15 amino acids. Trimming stripped 2 bases from V and 6 bases from J, with 13 bases between. CDR3 region: CASSYGQKKPGELFF. DNA of the CDR3: TGTGCCAGCAGTTACGGACAGAAAAAGCCCGGGGAGCTGTTTTTT.

The chain uses TRBV30 and TRBJ1-2; 9 positions agree with TRBD1. CDR3 length: 13 residues. The V gene's germline CDR1 is GTSNPN and CDR2 SVGIG (reference sequence). V gave up 8 bases and J gave up 6 bases; unmatched junction bases: 10. The CDR3: CAHGTGSWDGYTF. The CDR3 DNA reads as TGTGCCCATGGGACAGGGAGTTGGGATGGCTACACCTTC. The whole variable domain, remainder taken from reference TRBV30 and TRBJ1-2, is SQTIHQWPATLVQPVGSPLSLECTVEGTSNPNLYWYRQAAGRGLQLLFYSVGIGQISSEVPQNLSASRPQDRQFILSSKKLLLSDSGFYLCAHGTGSWDGYTFGSGTRLTVV.

The chain couples TRBV11-3 to TRBJ2-3, with TRBD2 matching 10 bases. Germline lookup yields CDR1 SGHNT and CDR2 YENEEA. The CDR3 runs to 15 residues. The V and J ends lost 8 bases and 6 bases, in that order; junction bases with no gene match: 11. The DNA for the CDR3 is TGTGCCAGCCGCCTCACTAGCGGGGCTCAGGATACGCAGTATTTT. It is translated as CASRLTSGAQDTQYF.